The rows below give T cell receptor beta chains drawn from one sample of a study of blood T cell repertoires in COVID-19. Profiling relied on immunoSEQ multiplex PCR, and the TCRdb table lists in-frame clones only, not all of them. The sample consists of 99,000 or so clones, around 84% of them appearing once. The sample comprised peripheral blood. These receptors were collected from a woman of 80 years or more with acute or convalescent COVID-19. Each CDR3 is given with its conserved first and last residue. Each record gives: D gene, clone size, J gene, V gene, CDR3 protein, CDR3 DNA. D genes are given only for firm matches. Size values are once, few and many counts, or a class for expanded clones, and some rows have none.

D gene: .; clone size: once; J gene: TRBJ1-1; V gene: TRBV2; CDR3 protein: CASNSGGTEAFF; CDR3 DNA: TGTGCCAGCAACAGCGGGGGAACTGAAGCTTTCTTT
D gene: TRBD1; clone size: few; J gene: TRBJ2-3; V gene: TRBV28; CDR3 protein: CASSKTGGSTDTQYF; CDR3 DNA: TGTGCCAGCAGCAAAACAGGGGGATCCACAGATACGCAGTATTTT
D gene: TRBD2; clone size: .; J gene: TRBJ2-1; V gene: TRBV29-1; CDR3 protein: CSVEGLAAAWDEQFF; CDR3 DNA: TGCAGCGTTGAGGGACTAGCGGCTGCCTGGGATGAGCAGTTCTTC
D gene: TRBD1; clone size: .; J gene: TRBJ1-1; V gene: TRBV28; CDR3 protein: CASTFQGAPGAPEAFF; CDR3 DNA: TGTGCCAGCACCTTCCAGGGGGCCCCCGGGGCCCCTGAAGCTTTCTTT
D gene: .; clone size: .; J gene: TRBJ2-1; V gene: TRBV27; CDR3 protein: CASSLSRATYNEQFF; CDR3 DNA: TGTGCCAGCAGTTTATCGCGGGCCACCTACAATGAGCAGTTCTTC
D gene: .; clone size: .; J gene: TRBJ1-5; V gene: TRBV19; CDR3 protein: CASSIGGELVSNQPQHF; CDR3 DNA: TGTGCCAGTAGTATAGGGGGAGAACTGGTGAGCAATCAGCCCCAGCATTTT
D gene: .; clone size: .; J gene: TRBJ2-3; V gene: TRBV12-3/TRBV12-4; CDR3 protein: CASSRGDTQYF; CDR3 DNA: TGTGCCAGCAGTAGGGGGGATACGCAGTATTTT
D gene: TRBD2; clone size: .; J gene: TRBJ2-1; V gene: TRBV2; CDR3 protein: CASSEEAGGYNEQFF; CDR3 DNA: TGTGCCAGCAGTGAGGAAGCGGGGGGCTACAATGAGCAGTTCTTC
D gene: .; clone size: .; J gene: TRBJ2-2; V gene: TRBV7-2; CDR3 protein: CASSSRGAGELFF; CDR3 DNA: TGTGCCAGCAGCTCCAGGGGGGCCGGGGAGCTGTTTTTT
D gene: TRBD2; clone size: .; J gene: TRBJ2-1; V gene: TRBV11-2; CDR3 protein: CASSLADRTSGSPEQFF; CDR3 DNA: TGTGCCAGCAGCTTAGCCGATCGGACTAGCGGGAGTCCTGAGCAGTTCTTC
D gene: .; clone size: .; J gene: TRBJ2-5; V gene: TRBV6-5; CDR3 protein: CASEPGDGAQYF; CDR3 DNA: TGTGCCAGCGAACCCGGGGATGGGGCCCAGTACTTC
D gene: .; clone size: .; J gene: TRBJ2-7; V gene: TRBV27; CDR3 protein: CASSVSGYRSEQYF; CDR3 DNA: TGTGCCAGCAGTGTCAGCGGGTACCGCTCCGAGCAGTACTTC
D gene: .; clone size: .; J gene: TRBJ1-2; V gene: TRBV24-1; CDR3 protein: CATSDLGGRGYTF; CDR3 DNA: TGTGCCACCAGTGATTTGGGAGGGCGCGGCTACACCTTC
D gene: .; clone size: .; J gene: TRBJ1-1; V gene: TRBV5-1; CDR3 protein: CASRVHENTEAFF; CDR3 DNA: TGCGCCAGCCGTGTACACGAGAACACTGAAGCTTTCTTT
D gene: TRBD1; clone size: once; J gene: TRBJ2-2; V gene: TRBV19; CDR3 protein: CASSNDRGIAGELFF; CDR3 DNA: TGTGCCAGTAGTAACGACAGGGGGATCGCCGGGGAGCTGTTTTTT
D gene: .; clone size: .; J gene: TRBJ1-1; V gene: TRBV30; CDR3 protein: CAWGTGVFEAFF; CDR3 DNA: TGTGCCTGGGGGACGGGGGTGTTTGAAGCTTTCTTT
D gene: TRBD1; clone size: .; J gene: TRBJ1-5; V gene: TRBV6-5; CDR3 protein: CASSPTGGFYQPQHF; CDR3 DNA: TGTGCCAGCAGTCCCACAGGGGGATTTTATCAGCCCCAGCATTTT
D gene: .; clone size: .; J gene: TRBJ1-3; V gene: TRBV10-1; CDR3 protein: CASSEEVGSGNTIYF; CDR3 DNA: TGCGCCAGCAGCGAGGAAGTCGGCTCTGGAAACACCATATATTTT
D gene: .; clone size: few; J gene: TRBJ2-2; V gene: TRBV29-1; CDR3 protein: CSVEDLGGELFF; CDR3 DNA: TGCAGCGTTGAAGATCTAGGCGGGGAGCTGTTTTTT
D gene: .; clone size: .; J gene: TRBJ1-6; V gene: TRBV30; CDR3 protein: CAWTLGVPNSPLHF; CDR3 DNA: TGTGCCTGGACTTTGGGCGTCCCTAATTCACCCCTCCACTTT
D gene: TRBD2; clone size: .; J gene: TRBJ2-7; V gene: TRBV19; CDR3 protein: CASRGGFSYEQYF; CDR3 DNA: TGTGCCAGTAGGGGGGGGTTCTCCTACGAGCAGTACTTC
D gene: .; clone size: .; J gene: TRBJ1-1; V gene: TRBV5-1; CDR3 protein: CASSLTGYTEAFF; CDR3 DNA: TGCGCCAGCAGCTTGACAGGCTACACTGAAGCTTTCTTT
D gene: .; clone size: .; J gene: TRBJ1-5; V gene: TRBV21-1; CDR3 protein: CASITAGGSQPQHF; CDR3 DNA: TGTGCCAGCATTACAGCGGGGGGGTCACAGCCCCAGCATTTT
D gene: TRBD1; clone size: .; J gene: TRBJ1-2; V gene: TRBV7-9; CDR3 protein: CASSLDRDRGGYTF; CDR3 DNA: TGTGCCAGCAGCCTCGATCGGGACAGGGGTGGCTACACCTTC
D gene: TRBD1; clone size: .; J gene: TRBJ1-1; V gene: TRBV7-6; CDR3 protein: CASSSRTGLMNTEAFF; CDR3 DNA: TGTGCCAGCAGCTCCCGGACAGGGCTCATGAACACTGAAGCTTTCTTT
D gene: .; clone size: .; J gene: TRBJ1-1; V gene: TRBV19; CDR3 protein: CASSGQLNTEAFF; CDR3 DNA: TGTGCCAGTAGTGGACAGTTGAACACTGAAGCTTTCTTT
D gene: .; clone size: .; J gene: TRBJ2-5; V gene: TRBV24-1; CDR3 protein: CATSDPNQETQYF; CDR3 DNA: TGTGCCACCAGTGACCCTAACCAAGAGACCCAGTACTTC
D gene: .; clone size: .; J gene: TRBJ1-1; V gene: TRBV5-3; CDR3 protein: CARSLACGQNGNTEAFF; CDR3 DNA: TGTGCCAGAAGCTTGGCCTGTGGACAGAACGGGAACACTGAAGCTTTCTTT
D gene: .; clone size: once; J gene: TRBJ2-1; V gene: TRBV19; CDR3 protein: CASSIRQDGDNEQFF; CDR3 DNA: TGTGCCAGTAGTATAAGACAGGATGGGGACAATGAGCAGTTCTTC
D gene: .; clone size: .; J gene: TRBJ2-3; V gene: TRBV12-5; CDR3 protein: CASGLGQNTDTQYF; CDR3 DNA: TGTGCTAGTGGTTTGGGCCAGAACACAGATACGCAGTATTTT
D gene: TRBD2; clone size: .; J gene: TRBJ2-5; V gene: TRBV29-1; CDR3 protein: CSVGRASGRETQYF; CDR3 DNA: TGCAGCGTTGGGCGAGCTAGCGGGAGAGAGACCCAGTACTTC
D gene: TRBD2; clone size: .; J gene: TRBJ2-7; V gene: TRBV18; CDR3 protein: CASSPPGREGGEQYF; CDR3 DNA: TGTGCCAGCTCACCACCCGGGCGGGAGGGCGGCGAGCAGTACTTC
D gene: .; clone size: once; J gene: TRBJ2-1; V gene: TRBV11-2; CDR3 protein: CASSIAMDEQFF; CDR3 DNA: TGTGCCAGCAGCATTGCTATGGATGAGCAGTTCTTC
D gene: .; clone size: .; J gene: TRBJ1-6; V gene: TRBV30; CDR3 protein: CAWSSLRGSPLHF; CDR3 DNA: TGTGCCTGGAGTTCTCTACGAGGTTCACCCCTCCACTTT
D gene: TRBD1; clone size: .; J gene: TRBJ2-2; V gene: TRBV12-3/TRBV12-4; CDR3 protein: CASRPGQGGELFF; CDR3 DNA: TGTGCCAGCAGGCCCGGACAGGGCGGGGAGCTGTTTTTT
D gene: TRBD1; clone size: .; J gene: TRBJ2-5; V gene: TRBV7-2; CDR3 protein: CASSLDSGGGETQYF; CDR3 DNA: TGTGCCAGCAGCTTAGATTCAGGGGGCGGCGAGACCCAGTACTTC
D gene: .; clone size: .; J gene: TRBJ2-7; V gene: TRBV7-6; CDR3 protein: CASSSSTGQQYF; CDR3 DNA: TGTGCCAGCAGCTCCTCCACAGGGCAGCAGTACTTC
D gene: TRBD2; clone size: .; J gene: TRBJ2-1; V gene: TRBV7-9; CDR3 protein: CASSFTGLAGNEQFF; CDR3 DNA: TGTGCCAGCAGTTTTACGGGACTAGCGGGAAATGAGCAGTTCTTC
D gene: .; clone size: .; J gene: TRBJ1-2; V gene: TRBV28; CDR3 protein: CASSQGTLPRGYTF; CDR3 DNA: TGTGCCAGCAGCCAGGGGACACTTCCTCGTGGCTACACCTTC
D gene: .; clone size: once; J gene: TRBJ1-1; V gene: TRBV5-5; CDR3 protein: CASSSDSYGEAFF; CDR3 DNA: TGTGCCAGCAGCTCCGACAGCTACGGTGAAGCTTTCTTT
D gene: .; clone size: many; J gene: TRBJ2-3; V gene: TRBV28; CDR3 protein: CASSFLSGTDTQYF; CDR3 DNA: TGTGCCAGCAGTTTCCTGTCAGGCACAGATACGCAGTATTTT
D gene: TRBD1; clone size: .; J gene: TRBJ1-4; V gene: TRBV11-3; CDR3 protein: CASSSGGRGNEKLFF; CDR3 DNA: TGTGCCAGCAGCTCAGGGGGCAGGGGAAATGAAAAACTGTTTTTT
D gene: TRBD1; clone size: .; J gene: TRBJ1-6; V gene: TRBV19; CDR3 protein: CASSSPRGDNSPLHF; CDR3 DNA: TGTGCCAGTAGTTCCCCCAGGGGGGATAATTCACCCCTCCACTTT
D gene: .; clone size: .; J gene: TRBJ2-1; V gene: TRBV5-6; CDR3 protein: CASRRRGRIPEQFF; CDR3 DNA: TGTGCCAGCAGGAGACGGGGTCGAATACCGGAGCAGTTCTTC
D gene: .; clone size: .; J gene: TRBJ1-2; V gene: TRBV2; CDR3 protein: CASSELRGNGYTF; CDR3 DNA: TGTGCCAGCAGTGAACTTCGGGGTAACGGCTACACCTTC
D gene: TRBD2; clone size: .; J gene: TRBJ2-3; V gene: TRBV29-1; CDR3 protein: CSVEGSGKANTQYF; CDR3 DNA: TGCAGCGTTGAAGGAAGCGGGAAGGCAAATACGCAGTATTTT
D gene: .; clone size: .; J gene: TRBJ2-3; V gene: TRBV29-1; CDR3 protein: CSAPDLLTTDTQYF; CDR3 DNA: TGCAGCGCCCCCGACTTATTGACCACAGATACGCAGTATTTT
D gene: .; clone size: .; J gene: TRBJ1-3; V gene: TRBV5-5; CDR3 protein: CASSQSGNTIYF; CDR3 DNA: TGTGCCAGCAGCCAGTCTGGAAACACCATATATTTT
D gene: .; clone size: .; J gene: TRBJ2-2; V gene: TRBV9; CDR3 protein: CASSARQVPSGELFF; CDR3 DNA: TGTGCCAGCAGCGCCCGACAGGTCCCGAGCGGGGAGCTGTTTTTT
D gene: .; clone size: .; J gene: TRBJ2-5; V gene: TRBV5-1; CDR3 protein: CASSGLFRAGSPETQYF; CDR3 DNA: TGCGCCAGCAGCGGGTTATTCAGGGCAGGGTCTCCGGAGACCCAGTACTTC
D gene: TRBD1; clone size: .; J gene: TRBJ1-2; V gene: TRBV12-5; CDR3 protein: CASGSNRGGYTF; CDR3 DNA: TGTGCTAGTGGTTCAAACAGGGGCGGCTACACCTTC
D gene: TRBD2; clone size: few; J gene: TRBJ2-1; V gene: TRBV7-9; CDR3 protein: CASSSGGLSSYNEQFF; CDR3 DNA: TGTGCCAGCAGCTCGGGGGGACTAAGCTCCTACAATGAGCAGTTCTTC
D gene: .; clone size: .; J gene: TRBJ2-5; V gene: TRBV7-2; CDR3 protein: CASSYNPPPETQYF; CDR3 DNA: TGTGCCAGCAGCTACAACCCTCCCCCCGAGACCCAGTACTTC
D gene: TRBD1; clone size: .; J gene: TRBJ2-1; V gene: TRBV6-5; CDR3 protein: CATSTGLRNEQFF; CDR3 DNA: TGTGCCACCTCGACAGGGTTGCGCAATGAGCAGTTCTTC
D gene: .; clone size: .; J gene: TRBJ1-3; V gene: TRBV3-1/TRBV3-2; CDR3 protein: CASSPGQISGNTIYF; CDR3 DNA: TGTGCCAGCAGCCCAGGACAGATCTCTGGAAACACCATATATTTT
D gene: .; clone size: .; J gene: TRBJ1-1; V gene: TRBV7-9; CDR3 protein: CASSQQQNTEAFF; CDR3 DNA: TGTGCCAGCAGCCAACAACAGAACACTGAAGCTTTCTTT
D gene: .; clone size: .; J gene: TRBJ2-1; V gene: TRBV5-1; CDR3 protein: CASSLFQGTSYNEQFF; CDR3 DNA: TGCGCCAGCAGCTTGTTTCAGGGGACGTCCTACAATGAGCAGTTCTTC
D gene: .; clone size: .; J gene: TRBJ1-6; V gene: TRBV6-5; CDR3 protein: CASSYGQGGAPLHF; CDR3 DNA: TGTGCCAGCAGTTATGGTCAGGGCGGTGCACCCCTCCACTTT
D gene: TRBD2; clone size: .; J gene: TRBJ2-5; V gene: TRBV18; CDR3 protein: CASSYSGRDETQYF; CDR3 DNA: TGTGCCAGCTCATATAGCGGGAGGGACGAGACCCAGTACTTC